Below are 8 T cell receptor beta chains sequenced from a single sample in a study of blood T cell repertoires in COVID-19. Assay: immunoSEQ multiplex PCR; the TCRdb copy retains only in-frame clones and omits some. Of more than 90,000 clones in the sample, about 90% are singletons; the top ten hold 15% to 20%. The sample taken for sequencing was peripheral blood. All receptors come from a man aged 50 to 59 with acute or convalescent COVID-19.

The chain uses TRBV5-6 and TRBJ2-1, with 7 bases identical to TRBD2. The V segment lost 2 bases and the J segment 7 bases; nucleotides outside the gene matches: 3. The germline CDR1 and CDR2 sequences are SGHDT and YYEEEE. The CDR3 length is 13 residues. The CDR3 region is CASSLAGTNEQFF. Written as DNA, the CDR3 is TGTGCCAGCAGCTTAGCGGGGACGAATGAGCAGTTCTTC.

V is TRBV3-1 (or the pseudogene TRBV3-2) and J is TRBJ2-7; a possible D gene is TRBD1 (6 bases). With 3 bases removed from V and 7 bases from J, the gap between germline ends came to 13 bases. The CDR3 totals 13 residues. CDR1 and CDR2 (germline): LGHDT, YNNKEL (reference sequence). The CDR3 nucleotides are TGTGCCAGCAGCCACCCCTCGAGGGGGGAGCAGTACTTC. Translating it yields CASSHPSRGEQYF.

This chain uses TRBV28 with TRBJ1-2, with D perhaps matching TRBD1 (5 bases). This CDR3 comprises 14 residues. Germline lookup yields CDR1 MDHEN and CDR2 SYDVKM. Trimming shortened V by 6 bases and J by 7 bases, and 18 bases separated the two germline ends. The chain's CDR3 is CASRATAYPSGYTF. CDR3 bases: TGTGCCAGCAGGGCGACAGCTTATCCTAGTGGCTACACCTTC.

This chain joins TRBV28 and TRBJ2-4, with 7 positions matching TRBD1. CDR3 length: 14 residues. The V gene end was trimmed by 3 bases and the J gene end by 1 base; junction bases not matched to a gene: 0. Germline CDR1 MDHEN, CDR2 SYDVKM. CDR3 nucleotide sequence: TGTGCCAGCAGTTTCAGGGGGGCCAAAAACATTCAGTACTTC. Encoded protein: CASSFRGAKNIQYF. The entire variable domain, with the rest obtained from reference TRBV28 and TRBJ2-4, is as follows: DVKVTQSSRYLVKRTGEKVFLECVQDMDHENMFWYRQDPGLGLRLIYFSYDVKMKEKGDIPEGYSVSREKKERFSLILESASTNQTSMYLCASSFRGAKNIQYFGAGTRLSVL.

J is TRBJ2-4 and V is TRBV5-4; 7 positions match TRBD1. CDR1 SGHNT and CDR2 YYREEE come from the germline V gene (reference sequence). CDR3 length equals 15 residues. The ends lost 1 base at V and 8 bases at J; junction bases unmatched: 9. The CDR3 loop reads CASSLFRQGGDIQYF. CDR3 bases: TGTGCCAGCAGCTTGTTTAGACAGGGCGGCGACATTCAGTACTTC.

This clone was seen once. V usage is TRBV1 and J usage is TRBJ2-3; the table gives TRBD2 as D, unverified against the DNA. TRBV1 is flagged as a pseudogene. CDR3 length equals 15 residues. The CDR3 DNA sequence: TGCACCAGCAGCCAAGGGCTAGCGGGGGGAGATACGCAGTATTTT. Its translation: CTSSQGLAGGDTQYF.

This sequence joins TRBV5-6 and TRBJ2-7, with D maybe TRBD1 (5 bases). Germline values: CDR1 SGHDT, CDR2 YYEEEE. Trimming stripped 4 bases from V and 3 bases from J, with 20 bases between. There are 16 residues in the CDR3. The CDR3 DNA sequence: TGTGCCAGCAGCCGCATAATACAGGCCACAGACTACGAGCAGTACTTC. Encoded protein: CASSRIIQATDYEQYF.

The chain employs TRBV2 and TRBJ2-6; possibly TRBD2 for D (6 bases). This CDR3 region has 16 residues. Germline V gene lookup returns CDR1 SNHLY and CDR2 FYNNEI. With 5 bases removed from V and 1 base from J, the gap between germline ends came to 12 bases. This CDR3 reads CASSTLGGSGANVLTF. In DNA form, the CDR3 reads TGTGCCAGCAGTACTCTGGGAGGATCTGGGGCCAACGTCCTGACTTTC.